This T cell receptor beta chain is from a study of cytomegalovirus exposure and HLA in healthy donors. About the research overall: Membership in the Caucasian-associated ancestry cluster was found for around four fifths of nearly 400 genotyped donors.

Broader study findings: With later analysis, a missense DCLRE1C variant became linked to TCR beta V- and J-gene trimming. Previously analyzed data showed that most TCR beta V segments were productive at a frequency of about 90% or about 30%.

Comment on this clone: Its cognate antigen is unknown.

When sampled, the donors appeared nominally healthy, though they likely had unrecorded immune exposures. The CDR3 covers 14 residues. The ends were cut back, 7 bases at V and 0 bases at J, with 9 bases in the middle. CDR1 SNHLY and CDR2 FYNNEI come from the germline V gene. Researchers ran the PCR with 60 Vbeta and 13 Jbeta primers. This table comes from immunoSEQ multiplex PCR, and its TCRdb copy is limited to in-frame clones, with some not included. The profile covers approximately 140,000 clones, with about 76% appearing a single time and about 0.75% taken by the ten largest. Sequenced sample: PBMCs. The receptor's source is a young man in good health and CMV-seronegative. J is TRBJ2-2 and V is TRBV2; a possible D gene is TRBD1 (6 bases). CDR3 bases: TGTGCCAGCAAGAGGACAGCGAACACCGGGGAGCTGTTTTTT. Its protein product is CASKRTANTGELFF.